This T cell receptor (beta chain) emerged from a study of T cells in Graves' hyperthyroidism and ophthalmopathy. This clonotype was counted ten times or more. Authors of the study amplified TCR beta CDR3 regions from RNA transcripts. Using the HTBI primer set, a first-round RT-PCR was run on the TCR CDR3. TCRdb reanalysed the multiplex PCR reads using MiXCR and keeps one entry per CDR3 protein. Of 600,000 to 650,000 distinct CDR3 sequences listed, about a sixth were seen once; the top ten hold 3.8%. CDR1 is SQVTM and CDR2 is ANQGSEA in the germline V gene. The V and J ends lost 5 bases and 3 bases respectively, with 14 bases between them. This CDR3 is built from 13 residues.

The sequence was obtained from a woman under 40 with Graves' hyperthyroidism. V gene TRBV29-1 combines with J gene TRBJ2-7, with a tentative D call TRBD2 (6 bases). The sample taken for sequencing was blood. DNA for the CDR3: TGCAGCGTTAGGGACTTGAAGAGCTACGAGCAGTACTTC. It yields the protein CSVRDLKSYEQYF.